Each of the 23 T cell receptor beta chains below was sequenced from the same sample in a study of blood T cell repertoires in COVID-19 (dated by TCRdb to the early 2020s). Library construction relied on the immunoSEQ multiplex PCR assay. The clones in this table, taken by TCRdb from immuneACCESS, are in-frame only. Not every clone is retained; where verified, under half of the shortfall comes from an unresolved V gene, and the cause of the rest is unknown. The sample table contains roughly 250,000 clones; only one count was recorded for more than 75% of them. The leading ten clones occupy around 3% of the sample. Sequences were obtained from PBMCs or T cells enriched from blood (not recorded which). Every receptor here comes from a woman aged 40 to 50 with acute COVID-19.

The J gene is TRBJ2-7, the V gene TRBV5-1, with D possibly matching TRBD2 (6 bases). Germline values: CDR1 SGHRS, CDR2 YFSETQ. V was clipped by 0 bases and J by 4 bases, with 14 bases between them. The CDR3 has 15 residues. The CDR3 DNA follows: TGCGCCAGCAGCTTGGTTATGGGAGGAGAGTACGAGCAGTACTTC. Translated, it gives CASSLVMGGEYEQYF. The full variable domain, its missing parts supplied by reference TRBV5-1 and TRBJ2-7, is KAGVTQTPRYLIKTRGQQVTLSCSPISGHRSVSWYQQTPGQGLQFLFEYFSETQRNKGNFPGRFSGRQFSNSRSEMNVSTLELGDSALYLCASSLVMGGEYEQYFGPGTRLTVT.

This chain connects TRBV7-9 to TRBJ1-1, with 8 bases identical to TRBD1. The CDR3 extends over 15 amino acids. Germline values: CDR1 SEHNR, CDR2 FQNEAQ (reference sequence). J was trimmed by 2 bases and V by 7 bases; bases with no gene match: 9. CDR3 protein: CASNSDRDRNTEAFF. The CDR3 nucleotides are TGTGCCAGCAACTCGGACAGGGACCGAAACACTGAAGCTTTCTTT. Full variable domain (outside the CDR3, taken from reference TRBV7-9 and TRBJ1-1): DTGVSQNPRHKITKRGQNVTFRCDPISEHNRLYWYRQTLGQGPEFLTYFQNEAQLEKSRLLSDRFSAERPKGSFSTLEIQRTEQGDSAMYLCASNSDRDRNTEAFFGQGTRLTVV.

This clone was recorded once. The genes are TRBV14 and TRBJ1-1, with 7 bases matching TRBD1. The V segment lost 3 bases and the J segment 1 base; nucleotides outside the gene matches: 2. Per germline, CDR1 SGHDN and CDR2 FVKESK. The CDR3 contains 14 residues. CDR3 sequence: CASSQWTGNTEAFF. The CDR3 DNA follows: TGTGCCAGCAGCCAGTGGACAGGGAACACTGAAGCTTTCTTT.

This clone was found once. This chain joins TRBV3-1 (or the pseudogene TRBV3-2) and TRBJ1-1; 7 nucleotides match TRBD1. The CDR3 runs to 14 residues. Trimming at V came to 4 bases and at J to 2 bases, leaving 4 bases not matched to a gene. Germline CDR1 reads LGHDT; CDR2 reads YNNKEL (reference sequence). CDR3 sequence: CASSLGQQNTEAFF. The CDR3 DNA is TGTGCCAGCAGCCTGGGACAGCAAAACACTGAAGCTTTCTTT.

V usage is TRBV2 and J usage is TRBJ2-7, with D possibly TRBD2 on 6 matching bases. The germline V gene encodes CDR1 SNHLY and CDR2 FYNNEI. This CDR3 has 16 amino acids. V was pared by 4 bases and J by 7 bases, with 23 bases between. The CDR3 bases are TGTGCCAGCAGTGGGGGACTCGGGACTGTCTCTGGTGAGCAGTACTTC. Amino acid sequence: CASSGGLGTVSGEQYF.

This chain connects TRBV11-1 to TRBJ2-7; possible D gene TRBD2, 6 bases. Between the trimmed V and J ends, which lost 2 bases and 0 bases, there was a span of 8 bases. Germline values: CDR1 SGHAT, CDR2 FQDESV (reference sequence). CDR3 length equals 14 residues. The CDR3 region is CASSLREISYEQYF. CDR3 in DNA: TGTGCCAGCAGCTTACGGGAGATCTCCTACGAGCAGTACTTC. Full variable domain (missing parts from reference TRBV11-1 and TRBJ2-7): EAEVAQSPRYKITEKSQAVAFWCDPISGHATLYWYRQILGQGPELLVQFQDESVVDDSQLPKDRFSAERLKGVDSTLKIQPAELGDSAMYLCASSLREISYEQYFGPGTRLTVT.

The sample holds one count of this clone. This chain connects TRBV25-1 to TRBJ1-3, with D maybe TRBD1 (6 bases). The CDR3 is made up of 13 amino acids. The germline gives CDR1 MGHDK, CDR2 SYGVNS. The ends were cut back, 7 bases at V and 6 bases at J, with 13 bases in the middle. This chain's CDR3 is CASTLSGVNTIYF. As DNA, the CDR3 is TGTGCCAGCACCCTTTCAGGGGTAAACACCATATATTTT.

The V and J genes are TRBV5-1 and TRBJ2-7, with 7 bases identical to TRBD1. With V trimmed by 3 bases and J by 3 bases, 9 bases remained unmatched. The CDR3 has 15 residues. CDR1 and CDR2 from the germline V gene are SGHRS and YFSETQ. The CDR3 spells CASSSTTGANYEQYF. For the CDR3, the DNA is TGCGCCAGCAGCTCGACCACAGGGGCCAACTACGAGCAGTACTTC.

This clone was detected once. For the CDR3, the DNA is TGTGCCAGCAGTGACGATGAAAAACTGTTTTTT. Its translation: CASSDDEKLFF. J is TRBJ1-4 and V is TRBV25-1; the D is unclear. The germline CDR1 and CDR2 sequences are MGHDK and SYGVNS. Deletions cut 3 bases from V and 6 bases from J, with 2 bases between. There are 11 residues in the CDR3.

A remark on this clone: This CDR3 is also generated by other DNA sequences in the sample. The chain links TRBV5-1 to TRBJ2-1; 8 bases map to TRBD2. The CDR3 covers 15 residues. V dropped 0 bases and J dropped 6; count of bases not matched to a gene: 5. Per germline, CDR1 SGHRS and CDR2 YFSETQ. The CDR3 coding sequence is TGCGCCAGCAGCTTGGCAGCGGGAGTCGGCAATGAGCAGTTCTTC. Amino acid sequence: CASSLAAGVGNEQFF.

This clone was found once. The chain has TRBV25-1 and TRBJ1-3; 7 bases map to TRBD1. Unmatched junction bases numbered 4, after V lost 3 bases and J lost 2 bases. This CDR3 region has 15 residues. Germline V gives CDR1 MGHDK, CDR2 SYGVNS. CDR3 nucleotide sequence: TGTGCCAGCAGTGAGTTCAGGGGGGCTGGAAACACCATATATTTT. Its translation: CASSEFRGAGNTIYF.

The table lists this clone with a count of one. The chain combines TRBV5-1 with TRBJ2-1, with D possibly being TRBD2 (5 bases). Germline lookup yields CDR1 SGHRS and CDR2 YFSETQ. The CDR3 runs 12 residues. The CDR3 DNA reads TGCGCGACACGGGGTCAATTCAATGAGCAGTTCTTC. Translating gives CATRGQFNEQFF. Variable domain in full (rest from reference TRBV5-1 and TRBJ2-1): KAGVTQTPRYLIKTRGQQVTLSCSPISGHRSVSWYQQTPGQGLQFLFEYFSETQRNKGNFPGRFSGRQFSNSRSEMNVSTLELGDSALYLCATRGQFNEQFFGPGTRLTVL.

The chain links TRBV11-2 to TRBJ2-1, with D uncertain. V lost 6 bases and J lost 7, with 10 bases in between. CDR1 is SGHAT and CDR2 is FQNNGV in the germline V gene. The CDR3 runs to 12 residues. The CDR3 nucleotides are TGTGCCAGCAGTCCAAGTCGGAATGAGCAGTTCTTC. It specifies CASSPSRNEQFF.

The chain joins TRBV7-2 to TRBJ2-7; no clear D. V was shortened by 1 base and J by 2 bases, with 6 bases between the two germline ends. This CDR3 has 13 amino acids. Germline assignment: CDR1 SGHTA and CDR2 FQGNSA. The chain's CDR3 is CASSLEYTYEQYF. CDR3 sequence (DNA): TGTGCCAGCAGCTTAGAGTACACCTACGAGCAGTACTTC.

The chain carries TRBV19 and TRBJ1-2, with TRBD1 as a possible D gene (5 bases). This CDR3 is built from 14 residues. Germline loops: CDR1 LNHDA, CDR2 SQIVND (reference sequence). V lost 3 bases to trimming and J lost 0 bases, with 8 bases between them. CDR3 DNA: TGTGCCAGTAGTATGACAGAGACTAACTATGGCTACACCTTC. Protein sequence: CASSMTETNYGYTF.

The table lists this clone with a count of one. The V call is TRBV27, the J call TRBJ1-2; 8 bases align to TRBD1. This CDR3 spans 15 amino acids. Germline CDR1 MNHEY, CDR2 SMNVEV (reference sequence). The J segment lost 8 bases and the V segment lost 2 bases, leaving 10 bases of the junction unmatched. CDR3 sequence: CASSLSRTGPSGYTF. Here the CDR3 DNA reads TGTGCCAGCAGTTTAAGTCGGACAGGGCCATCCGGCTACACCTTC.

The chain couples TRBV7-8 to TRBJ2-1; 10 nucleotides match TRBD2. The trim removed 4 bases at V and 5 bases at J, leaving 5 bases unmatched. CDR1 and CDR2 from the germline V gene are SGHVS and FQNEAQ. This CDR3 is 15 amino acids long. For the CDR3, the DNA is TGTGCCAGCAGCTCTAGCGGGAGAGATAACAATGAGCAGTTCTTC. It yields the protein CASSSSGRDNNEQFF.

This clone was seen more than once but under ten times. V gene TRBV5-1 combines with J gene TRBJ2-2; 13 bases are a match to TRBD2. CDR3 length: 16 residues. Germline V gene lookup returns CDR1 SGHRS and CDR2 YFSETQ. V shed 3 bases, J shed 5 bases, and the junction held 4 bases outside the gene matches. CDR3 protein: CASSSGLAGETGELFF. The CDR3 nucleotides are TGCGCCAGCAGCTCCGGACTAGCGGGAGAAACCGGGGAGCTGTTTTTT.

The chain couples TRBV7-2 to TRBJ2-4; a possible D gene is TRBD1 (6 bases). This CDR3 has 15 amino acids. CDR1 is SGHTA and CDR2 is FQGNSA in the germline V gene. Trimming took 5 bases from V and 2 from J, leaving 13 bases between them. In DNA, the CDR3 is TGTGCCAGCAGCCAATACCGGGACACCAAAAACATTCAGTACTTC. The encoded protein is CASSQYRDTKNIQYF.

The V and J genes are TRBV29-1 and TRBJ2-7; TRBD1 might be the D (5 bases). This CDR3 has 12 residues. The germline V and J ends were trimmed by 5 bases and 2 bases, with 10 bases remaining between them. The germline CDR1 and CDR2 sequences are SQVTM and ANQGSEA. In DNA, the CDR3 is TGCAGCGTTCGCCCAGGGCCCTACGAGCAGTACTTC. Translated, it gives CSVRPGPYEQYF.

This clone was seen a few times. The genes are TRBV6-4 and TRBJ2-1; 13 bases align to TRBD2. Germline CDR1 MRHNA, CDR2 SNTAGT. With V trimmed by 2 bases and J by 12 bases, 7 bases remained unmatched. CDR3 length: 15 residues. CDR3 protein: CASSDGGLAGVGQFF. The CDR3 bases are TGTGCCAGCAGTGACGGAGGACTAGCGGGAGTCGGGCAGTTCTTC.

A remark on this clone: The junction shows a germline mismatch at one end, possibly a read error. The J gene is TRBJ2-5, the V gene TRBV3-1 (or the pseudogene TRBV3-2), with D unresolved. Germline V gives CDR1 LGHDT, CDR2 YNNKEL (reference sequence). The CDR3 sequence is 14 residues long. Here the CDR3 DNA reads TGTGCCAGCAGCCAAGATTTTAGCCAAGGGACCCAGTACTTC. This translates into CASSQDFSQGTQYF.

CDR3 residues: CASGSFEQFF. The DNA of the CDR3 is TGTGCCAGCGGGAGCTTTGAGCAGTTCTTC. The V gene is TRBV27, the J gene TRBJ2-1; TRBD2 might be the D (5 bases). The CDR3 runs 10 residues. V shed 8 bases and J shed 9 bases, with 8 bases lying between them. Germline assignment: CDR1 MNHEY and CDR2 SMNVEV (reference sequence).